Sequencing of this TCR beta chain was carried out in a study of beta chain features in type 1 diabetes. Study in general: Patients shared similar age, gender and cell yields with healthy donors. The study, taken as a whole, reports: Within each of all four CD4+ subsets, Type 1 diabetes patients had TCRB CDR3s that were moderately but significantly shorter. There were fewer insertions and more deletions at the VDJ junctions of type 1 diabetes patients.

Investigators reverse transcribed all isolated RNA, so they sequenced expressed TCRB transcripts. Assay used: immunoSEQ multiplex PCR; TCRdb lists only in-frame clones, some missing. The table lists 37,000 or so clones, 45% to 50% of them singletons. Trimming removed 0 bases from V and 8 bases from J, with 9 bases in between. CDR1 and CDR2 from the germline V gene are SGHDT and YYEEEE. CDR3 size: 13 residues. Per donor, one heparinised blood draw averaged roughly 110 mL. A word on this clone: Its antigen is unknown.

The specimen was central memory CD4+ T cells from blood. This chain links TRBV5-6 with TRBJ2-1, with a possible D match to TRBD2 (6 bases). The sequence derives from a woman aged 18-30 years in good health. The DNA of the CDR3 is TGTGCCAGCAGCTTGGTCCCGGGGGATGAGCAGTTCTTC. As protein: CASSLVPGDEQFF.